This T cell receptor beta chain emerged from a study of radiation and T cells in renal cell carcinoma. The protocol was immunoSEQ multiplex PCR, while the TCRdb copy is restricted to in-frame clones and leaves out a portion. This sample has around 140,000 clones, with 75% to 90% found just once. The time point here: blood 4 weeks post-SBRT, at nephrectomy. The sample's treatment: 15 Gy SBRT to primary tumor, nephrectomy 4 weeks later. Nephrectomy followed 15 Gy stereotactic body radiation by 4 weeks. Clear cell pathology was present in this patient's renal cell carcinoma. The sample was blood, taken from a patient whose treatment included radiotherapy and nephrectomy. The TCR originated in a woman between 50 and 59 years old with renal cell carcinoma.

The CDR3: CASSFMQGGSNQPQHF. For the CDR3, the DNA is TGTGCCAGCAGTTTTATGCAGGGAGGGAGCAATCAGCCCCAGCATTTT. V gene TRBV28 combines with J gene TRBJ1-5, with TRBD1 as a possible D gene (5 bases). V was pared by 3 bases and J by 1 base, with 13 bases between. CDR1 and CDR2 from the germline V gene are MDHEN and SYDVKM. The CDR3 sequence is 16 residues long.